This T cell receptor beta chain was captured by sequencing in a study of post-analysis software for immune sequencing data. Study-wide background: The disease courses covered relapsing-remitting, secondary progressive and progressive-relapsing multiple sclerosis.

Unique molecular identifiers had been added to the TCR beta cDNA libraries. MiXCR was run by TCRdb on the PCR reads, yielding one entry per CDR3 protein. The data contain hundreds of thousands of distinct CDR3 sequences, around a third of them singletons. Concerning this clonotype: The antigen is not known.

Overall study results and limits: The F measure placed samples prepared in the same batch into strongly shared clusters. Significantly lower normalized Chao1 diversity was seen in multiple sclerosis patients than in controls.

This sequence originates from a girl aged 10 to 17 with multiple sclerosis. Sequencing was carried out using blood.

CDR3 amino acids: CASSFGSEAEAFF. In DNA form, the CDR3 reads TGCGCCAGCAGCTTTGGGAGTGAGGCTGAAGCTTTCTTT. V is TRBV5-1 and J is TRBJ1-1; no definite D call. Trimming stripped 2 bases from V and 6 bases from J, with 11 bases between. Per germline, CDR1 SGHRS and CDR2 YFSETQ. This CDR3 contains 13 residues.